This TCR beta chain was recovered during a study of blood T cell repertoires in COVID-19. TCRdb's copy holds only in-frame clones and misses some; the assay was immunoSEQ multiplex PCR. Among 130,000 or so clones listed, roughly four fifths were seen once. This clone is a singleton in its sample. This TCR derives from a man aged 30 to 39 who had recovered from COVID-19. Input material: PBMCs or T cells enriched from blood (not recorded which).

The CDR3 sequence is CASSPGATSGWAQHF. CDR3 nucleotides: TGTGCCAGCTCACCAGGCGCGACATCAGGTTGGGCCCAGCATTTT. V gene TRBV18 combines with J gene TRBJ1-5, with D uncertain. Germline-derived CDR1 and CDR2 are KGHSH and LQKENI. The CDR3 is made up of 15 amino acids. V dropped 2 bases and J dropped 11 bases, with 19 bases sitting between them.